The rows below give T cell receptor beta chains drawn from one sample of a study of T cells in localized non-small cell lung cancer. Assay: immunoSEQ multiplex PCR; the TCRdb copy retains only in-frame clones and omits some. This repertoire shows about 53,000 clones, roughly 88% found once; its top ten account for approximately 17%. This material consisted of peripheral blood mononuclear cells, taken before any cancer treatment. These receptors originate from a man aged 40 to 69 with stage III lung adenocarcinoma. Each CDR3 is given with its conserved first and last residue. The D gene is left open where the match is weak. The size entry is marked missing in some rows and otherwise reads once, few, many or a size class.

clone size | CDR3 length | J gene | V gene | D gene | CDR3 DNA | CDR3 protein
. | 16 | TRBJ2-7 | TRBV7-9 | TRBD1 | TGTGCCAGCAGCGAACCCCTCGGACAGGGGTCCTACGAGCAGTACTTC | CASSEPLGQGSYEQYF
. | 15 | TRBJ1-5 | TRBV2 | . | TGTGCCAGCAGTGAAGAACAGCCTGGCAATCAGCCCCAGCATTTT | CASSEEQPGNQPQHF
. | 14 | TRBJ1-5 | TRBV7-9 | TRBD1 | TGTGCCAGCAGCTTGACAGGGGCGAGTCAGCCCCAGCATTTT | CASSLTGASQPQHF
once | 12 | TRBJ2-3 | TRBV11-3 | . | TGTGCCAGCAGCTTAGGCCCAGATACGCAGTATTTT | CASSLGPDTQYF
. | 12 | TRBJ1-1 | TRBV6-5 | . | TGTGCCAGCAGCCCCGGGGTCAGGGCGGCTTTCTTT | CASSPGVRAAFF
. | 13 | TRBJ2-5 | TRBV18 | . | TGTGCCAGCTCACCACCGATCCGAGAGACCCAGTACTTC | CASSPPIRETQYF
once | 15 | TRBJ2-3 | TRBV19 | . | TGTGCCAGTATTTCGGGGTCGCAGGGACCCTGGACGCAGTATTTT | CASISGSQGPWTQYF
. | 15 | TRBJ1-5 | TRBV27 | . | TGTGCCAGCAGTTTATTAGCCGGGGGGGTTCAGCCCCAGCATTTT | CASSLLAGGVQPQHF
. | 15 | TRBJ2-7 | TRBV28 | . | TGTGCCAGCCTGGGGGAGGGGGAAAACCCCTACGAGCAGTACTTC | CASLGEGENPYEQYF
. | 14 | TRBJ1-5 | TRBV2 | TRBD1 | TGTGCCAGCAGTGGGGCAGGGGGCACTCAGCCCCAGCATTTT | CASSGAGGTQPQHF
. | 14 | TRBJ2-7 | TRBV11-3 | TRBD2 | TGTGCCAGCAGCCTCCTAGCGGGAGTCTACGAGCAGTACTTC | CASSLLAGVYEQYF
. | 14 | TRBJ2-1 | TRBV5-1 | . | TGCGCCAGCAGCTTAGCTAGCTCCTACAATGAGCAGTTCTTC | CASSLASSYNEQFF
. | 15 | TRBJ2-5 | TRBV12-5 | TRBD2 | TGTGCTAGTGGTTGGACTAGCGGGAGTATGAAGACCCAGTACTTC | CASGWTSGSMKTQYF
. | 16 | TRBJ1-1 | TRBV19 | TRBD1 | TGTGCCACCCTATCCGGGACAGGGGGCGCGAACACTGAAGCTTTCTTT | CATLSGTGGANTEAFF
. | 13 | TRBJ1-1 | TRBV28 | TRBD1 | TGTGCCAGCAGTCCCTCCGGGACAGGGCTCGCTTTCTTT | CASSPSGTGLAFF
. | 14 | TRBJ1-1 | TRBV5-1 | . | TGCGCCAGCAGCTGGGGGGGTGAGAACACTGAAGCTTTCTTT | CASSWGGENTEAFF
. | 12 | TRBJ2-7 | TRBV27 | . | TGTGCCAGCAGTTATTCGACCTACGAGCAGTACTTC | CASSYSTYEQYF
. | 17 | TRBJ1-6 | TRBV5-5 | . | TGTGCCAGCAGCTTGACAGGGCTAAGCTCCTATAATTCACCCCTCCACTTT | CASSLTGLSSYNSPLHF
. | 13 | TRBJ2-2 | TRBV4-2 | . | TGTGCCAGCAGCCAAGATTGGGACGGGGAGCTGTTTTTT | CASSQDWDGELFF
. | 17 | TRBJ2-3 | TRBV9 | TRBD2 | TGTGCCAGCAGCCCGTACTCGGGGGGGGAAGTCACAGATACGCAGTATTTT | CASSPYSGGEVTDTQYF
once | 17 | TRBJ1-2 | TRBV5-1 | . | TGCGCCAGCCGTACGACGTCTTACGGGGGCACAAACTATGGCTACACCTTC | CASRTTSYGGTNYGYTF
once | 15 | TRBJ1-1 | TRBV7-2 | . | TGTGCCAGCAGCTTTATTTTTGAAGGGAACACTGAAGCTTTCTTT | CASSFIFEGNTEAFF
few | 14 | TRBJ1-2 | TRBV14 | . | TGTGCCAGCAGCCAAGGGGAGTCTAACTATGGCTACACCTTC | CASSQGESNYGYTF